A single sample is the source of the 27 T cell receptor beta chains below, sequenced in a study of STAT3 mutations in large granular lymphocyte leukemia. Overall study findings and caveats: At least one immunodominant TCR beta clonotype appeared in every T-cell large granular lymphocyte leukemia patient.

Sequencing used immunoSEQ multiplex PCR; TCRdb keeps in-frame clones, though not all of them. There are 35,000 to 40,000 clones in the sample; approximately 90% occur only once, and about 0.46% lies in the top ten. The antigens of these receptors remain unknown. Material: PBMCs. The receptors were gathered from a human donor with T large granular lymphocyte leukemia. Some clones in this sample may be carry-over from other donors' samples.

J is TRBJ1-1 and V is TRBV15; D is uncertain. The CDR3 sequence is 13 residues long. The V end was cut by 3 bases, the J end by 0 bases, with 5 bases between. CDR1 and CDR2 from the germline V gene are LNHNV and YYDKDF (reference sequence). This CDR3 is CATSRALNTEAFF. The CDR3 nucleotides are TGTGCCACCAGCAGGGCATTGAACACTGAAGCTTTCTTT. The variable domain in full, completed from reference TRBV15 and TRBJ1-1, reads DAMVIQNPRYQVTQFGKPVTLSCSQTLNHNVMYWYQQKSSQAPKLLFHYYDKDFNNEADTPDNFQSRRPNTSFCFLDIRSPGLGDTAMYLCATSRALNTEAFFGQGTRLTVV.

The V call is TRBV7-8, the J call TRBJ1-2; 8 bases line up with TRBD1. The CDR3 has 14 residues. Germline V CDR1 and CDR2: SGHVS, FQNEAQ. After removal of 0 bases from V and 4 bases from J, the junction contained 1 base not matched to a gene. The CDR3: CASSLADRGYGYTF. Here the CDR3 DNA reads TGTGCCAGCAGCTTAGCCGACAGGGGCTATGGCTACACCTTC.

The gene calls are TRBV4-1 and TRBJ1-4; no firm D call. Germline CDR1 and CDR2: MGHRA and YSYEKL. This CDR3 has 15 amino acids. With 0 bases removed from V and 7 bases from J, the gap between germline ends came to 12 bases. The CDR3, as DNA: TGCGCCAGCAGCCAAGATGGTGGATGGGGTGAAAAACTGTTTTTT. It specifies CASSQDGGWGEKLFF.

V gene TRBV10-3 combines with J gene TRBJ2-2; 8 nucleotides agree with TRBD1. CDR1 ENHRY and CDR2 SYGVKD come from the germline V gene. J gave up 1 base and V 6 bases, and 4 bases lay outside the gene matches. This CDR3 is built from 15 residues. CDR3 region: CAIRTRGLNTGELFF. The CDR3 DNA sequence: TGTGCCATCAGGACCAGGGGGCTGAACACCGGGGAGCTGTTTTTT.

The chain uses TRBV5-6 and TRBJ1-2; possibly TRBD1 for D (6 bases). V dropped 1 base and J dropped 3 bases, with 16 bases sitting between them. The CDR3 is 16 amino acids. CDR1 and CDR2 from the germline V gene are SGHDT and YYEEEE. This CDR3 is CASSLSRSTGDYGYTF. The CDR3 region has the DNA TGTGCCAGCAGCTTGTCGAGGTCGACAGGTGACTATGGCTACACCTTC.

This chain connects TRBV4-1 to TRBJ1-5; the D is unclear. V lost 0 bases to trimming and J lost 1 base, with 4 bases between them. Looked up from germline, CDR1 is MGHRA and CDR2 is YSYEKL. The CDR3 extends over 14 amino acids. The CDR3 sequence: CASSQDPSNQPQHF. The CDR3 region has the DNA TGCGCCAGCAGCCAAGATCCCAGCAATCAGCCCCAGCATTTT.

This rearrangement joins TRBV4-1 to TRBJ2-3; D gene uncertain. This CDR3 contains 14 residues. V was cut by 2 bases and J by 0 bases, with 6 bases left in between. Germline-derived CDR1 and CDR2 are MGHRA and YSYEKL. In nucleotides, the CDR3 is TGCGCCAGCAGCCAAAGAGACAGCACAGATACGCAGTATTTT. As protein: CASSQRDSTDTQYF.

This chain links TRBV29-1 with TRBJ2-5, with 12 bases aligning to TRBD2. Per the germline V gene, CDR1 is SQVTM and CDR2 is ANQGSEA. The trim removed 4 bases at V and 5 bases at J, leaving 5 bases unmatched. There are 14 residues in the CDR3. The CDR3 DNA sequence: TGCAGCGTTGCGGAGGGACTAGCGGGTGAGACCCAGTACTTC. This translates into CSVAEGLAGETQYF.

The gene calls are TRBV6-5 and TRBJ1-5; D remains ambiguous. Trimming removed 6 bases at V and 0 bases at J, with 12 bases between. Germline V lookup: CDR1 MNHEY, CDR2 SVGAGI. The CDR3 has 15 amino acids. The DNA for the CDR3 is TGTGCCAGCAGCTCCAGTAGAAATAGCAATCAGCCCCAGCATTTT. Translation: CASSSSRNSNQPQHF.

The rearrangement links TRBV25-1 to TRBJ2-1, with D maybe TRBD2 (5 bases). V lost 2 bases to trimming and J lost 8 bases, with 16 bases between them. Germline V gene sequence: CDR1 MGHDK, CDR2 SYGVNS. The CDR3 contains 15 residues. CDR3 coding DNA: TGTGCCAGCAGTGAAAGCGGTCCCAGTGAGGATGAGCAGTTCTTC. This gives the protein CASSESGPSEDEQFF.

The chain joins TRBV19 to TRBJ1-6; tentative D call: TRBD1 (6 bases). Between the trimmed V and J ends, which lost 7 bases and 4 bases, there was a span of 20 bases. CDR1 and CDR2 (germline): LNHDA, SQIVND (reference sequence). CDR3 length equals 17 residues. The CDR3 loop reads CASTIGGGQRYNSPLHF. CDR3 nucleotides: TGTGCCAGTACCATTGGGGGCGGTCAGCGTTATAATTCACCCCTCCACTTT.

The chain couples TRBV5-1 to TRBJ1-1; D is undetermined. Trimming took 3 bases from V and 3 from J, leaving 15 bases between them. The CDR3 is made up of 15 amino acids. CDR1 and CDR2 (germline): SGHRS, YFSETQ. Here the CDR3 reads CASSSLTDADTEAFF. CDR3 nucleotide sequence: TGCGCCAGCAGCTCGTTAACCGATGCGGACACTGAAGCTTTCTTT.

The V and J genes are TRBV29-1 and TRBJ2-7; D remains unclear. The CDR3 extends over 13 amino acids. Trimming left V 6 bases short and J 6 bases short, with 18 bases between. Germline values: CDR1 SQVTM, CDR2 ANQGSEA. CDR3 residues: CSVVLSPSGEQYV. In DNA, the CDR3 is TGCAGCGTCGTGTTGAGTCCGTCCGGCGAGCAGTACGTC.

The chain links TRBV18 to TRBJ1-2; the D is unclear. Germline loops: CDR1 KGHSH, CDR2 LQKENI. V lost 2 bases, J lost 0 bases, and 13 bases lay in between. The CDR3 runs to 16 residues. The CDR3 DNA reads as TGTGCCAGCTCACCAAGGTTACCAGGAGCTAACTATGGCTACACCTTC. It codes for CASSPRLPGANYGYTF.

The J gene is TRBJ2-2, the V gene TRBV5-8, with a weak D call TRBD2 (5 bases). From germline, CDR1 is SGHTS and CDR2 YDEGEE. V lost 0 bases, J lost 0 bases, and 6 bases lay in between. This CDR3 is built from 15 residues. Here the CDR3 reads CASSLGGTNTGELFF. DNA of the CDR3: TGTGCCAGCAGCTTGGGAGGGACGAACACCGGGGAGCTGTTTTTT.

The chain employs TRBV5-1 and TRBJ2-2; D not certain. CDR1 and CDR2 from the germline V gene are SGHRS and YFSETQ. This CDR3 is 13 amino acids long. Trimming cost V 3 bases and J 8 bases, with 11 bases left between them. In DNA, the CDR3 is TGCGCCAGCAGCTATAACTCGTGGGGGGAGCTGTTTTTT. As protein: CASSYNSWGELFF.

The rearrangement joins TRBV2 to TRBJ2-5, with D perhaps matching TRBD1 or TRBD2 (5 bases each). Germline-derived CDR1 and CDR2 are SNHLY and FYNNEI. The germline V and J ends were trimmed by 5 bases and 1 base, with 14 bases remaining between them. The CDR3 has 15 residues. Written as DNA, the CDR3 is TGTGCCAGCAGTACGATAACGGGGACCCAAGAGACCCAGTACTTC. This sequence encodes CASSTITGTQETQYF. Together with reference TRBV2 and TRBJ2-5, the CDR3 gives the full variable domain: EPEVTQTPSHQVTQMGQEVILRCVPISNHLYFYWYRQILGQKVEFLVSFYNNEISEKSEIFDDQFSVERPDGSNFTLKIRSTKLEDSAMYFCASSTITGTQETQYFGPGTRLLVL.

The chain joins TRBV19 to TRBJ2-5; D remains ambiguous. The CDR3 runs 16 residues. V lost 9 bases, J lost 7 bases, and 27 bases lay in between. The germline V gene has CDR1 LNHDA and CDR2 SQIVND (reference sequence). The CDR3 DNA reads TGTGCCAGCAACAAAAGCCCGGTAGGGCATGTAGGGACCCAGTACTTC. As protein: CASNKSPVGHVGTQYF.

The gene calls are TRBV2 and TRBJ2-5; a possible D gene is TRBD2 (7 bases). Deletions cut 6 bases from V and 4 bases from J, with 12 bases between. This CDR3 region has 13 residues. CDR1 SNHLY and CDR2 FYNNEI come from the germline V gene. DNA for the CDR3: TGTGCCAGCAGCGGGGGGCACTTAGAGACCCAGTACTTC. This codes for CASSGGHLETQYF. The full variable domain, its missing parts supplied by reference TRBV2 and TRBJ2-5, is EPEVTQTPSHQVTQMGQEVILRCVPISNHLYFYWYRQILGQKVEFLVSFYNNEISEKSEIFDDQFSVERPDGSNFTLKIRSTKLEDSAMYFCASSGGHLETQYFGPGTRLLVL.

The V call is TRBV5-4, the J call TRBJ1-5; D is uncertain. The V and J ends lost 3 bases and 3 bases respectively, with 13 bases between them. Germline assignment: CDR1 SGHNT and CDR2 YYREEE (reference sequence). The CDR3 totals 15 residues. CDR3 DNA: TGTGCCAGCAGCTCCTGGGAGGCCAACAATCAGCCCCAGCATTTT. Its protein product is CASSSWEANNQPQHF.

The chain couples TRBV10-3 to TRBJ2-2; TRBD1 might be the D (6 bases). CDR1 is ENHRY, CDR2 SYGVKD, per germline. The CDR3 length is 14 residues. V shed 10 bases and J shed 0 bases, with 12 bases lying between them. The CDR3 sequence: CATHRVPNTGELFF. The CDR3 DNA is TGTGCCACCCACAGGGTCCCGAACACCGGGGAGCTGTTTTTT.

The chain recombines TRBV7-2 with TRBJ1-5; D possibly corresponds to TRBD1 (5 bases). The V end lost 5 bases, the J end lost 4 bases, and 9 bases lay between the germline ends. The CDR3 totals 13 residues. CDR1 SGHTA and CDR2 FQGNSA come from the germline V gene. The CDR3 reads CASSGGRNQPQHF. The CDR3, as DNA: TGTGCCAGCAGCGGGGGACGGAATCAGCCCCAGCATTTT. The whole variable domain, filled in from reference TRBV7-2 and TRBJ1-5, reads GAGVSQSPSNKVTEKGKDVELRCDPISGHTALYWYRQSLGQGLEFLIYFQGNSAPDKSGLPSDRFSAERTGGSVSTLTIQRTQQEDSAVYLCASSGGRNQPQHFGDGTRLSIL.

The V call is TRBV15, the J call TRBJ2-5, with 7 bases fitting TRBD1. This CDR3 spans 14 amino acids. The V and J ends lost 2 bases and 5 bases, in that order; junction bases with no gene match: 5. Germline V lookup: CDR1 LNHNV, CDR2 YYDKDF (reference sequence). DNA of the CDR3: TGTGCCACCAGCAGACTGACAGGGTTGGAGACCCAGTACTTC. Amino acid sequence: CATSRLTGLETQYF.

V and J are TRBV2 and TRBJ1-5, with 8 positions matching TRBD1. This CDR3 comprises 14 residues. The J segment lost 1 base and the V segment lost 5 bases, leaving 1 base of the junction unmatched. Germline-derived CDR1 and CDR2 are SNHLY and FYNNEI. The DNA of the CDR3 is TGTGCCAGCAGTCGGACAGGGAGCAATCAGCCCCAGCATTTT. This encodes CASSRTGSNQPQHF.

V gene TRBV6-1 combines with J gene TRBJ1-5; weak D call: TRBD1 (6 bases). The germline gives CDR1 MNHNS, CDR2 SASEGT. Trimming cost V 2 bases and J 0 bases, with 14 bases left between them. CDR3 length equals 17 residues. The CDR3 sequence is CASSEQGRKYSNQPQHF. The CDR3 region has the DNA TGTGCCAGCAGTGAACAGGGGCGAAAATATAGCAATCAGCCCCAGCATTTT.

This chain joins TRBV19 and TRBJ1-3, with D uncertain. Trimming pared 1 base from V and 4 bases from J, leaving 11 bases between. Looked up from germline, CDR1 is LNHDA and CDR2 is SQIVND (reference sequence). This CDR3 comprises 15 residues. In DNA form, the CDR3 reads TGTGCCAGTAGTATAGGGATACGGAACGGAAACACCATATATTTT. This sequence encodes CASSIGIRNGNTIYF.

The chain carries TRBV27 and TRBJ1-5; D possibly corresponds to TRBD1 (5 bases). CDR1 is MNHEY, CDR2 SMNVEV, per germline (reference sequence). V shed 6 bases and J shed 3 bases, with 15 bases lying between them. The CDR3 totals 15 residues. This CDR3 is CASRNGAASNQPQHF. CDR3 in DNA: TGTGCCAGCAGAAATGGGGCAGCCTCCAATCAGCCCCAGCATTTT.